This TCR beta chain stems from a study of blood T cells in healthy people across ages. Primers used in a second PCR of roughly 6 to 12 cycles were a sample-barcoded 5' primer and a J-beta primer mix. Every individual sample yielded 3 million or more paired-end reads (each containing CDR3). In TCRdb, the 5' RACE reads were re-called with MiXCR into one record per CDR3 protein. Of around 1.7 million distinct CDR3 sequences in the sample, over 25% were seen once. This clonotype was seen ten or more times. Sequencing was done on a sample of blood. The TCR sequence derives from a woman between 25 and 40 years old in good health.

In DNA form, the CDR3 reads TGTGCCAGCACCTCGGGGTATAGCAATGAGCAGTTCTTC. Protein: CASTSGYSNEQFF. The chain uses TRBV6-5 and TRBJ2-1, with D possibly TRBD2 on 5 matching bases. This CDR3 is 13 amino acids long. The germline V gene encodes CDR1 MNHEY and CDR2 SVGAGI. The V end was cut by 7 bases, the J end by 6 bases, with 13 bases between.